The table lists the clone carrying this TCR beta chain with a count of one. These data are taken from a study of blood T cell repertoires in COVID-19. Study overall: Spain, Italy and the United States supplied samples that represented acute and convalescent COVID-19. The analysed material was cDNA or gDNA that came from T cells, B-cell-depleted T cells, or PBMCs.

V gave up 4 bases and J gave up 8 bases, with 21 bases separating them. Germline V gives CDR1 SGDLS, CDR2 YYNGEE. This CDR3 has 15 amino acids. In the original processing: Amplification with reference gene primers provided the estimates of nucleated cell counts. Produced via immunoSEQ multiplex PCR; TCRdb's table is partial and in-frame only. The DNA gave D and trimming, while V, J and clone size come from that table. The table lists over 75,000 clones, approximately 80% of them singletons. The J gene is TRBJ1-2, the V gene TRBV9; weak D call: TRBD1 (6 bases). The sample was peripheral blood. The sequence was obtained from a woman aged 80 or over with active or convalescent COVID-19. This chain's CDR3 is CASSPAGGGLWGYTF. The DNA for the CDR3 is TGTGCCAGCAGCCCGGCGGGAGGGGGGCTGTGGGGCTACACCTTC.